Below, 6 T cell receptor beta chains from the same sample are listed, as sequenced in a study of T cell repertoires in cytomegalovirus infection. Their antigens remain unidentified. TCRdb called the reads again in MiXCR, with one record for every CDR3 protein. The data contain about 60,000 distinct CDR3 sequences, roughly a third of them singletons. The sample comprised PBMCs, sequenced either directly or after in vitro stimulation (not recorded which). Every receptor here comes from a human donor in good health (CMV status not recorded). Some clones in this sample may be carry-over from other donors' samples.

The chain uses TRBV30 and TRBJ2-1, with 7 bases matching TRBD2. Trimming removed 1 base from V and 8 bases from J; junction bases left unmatched: 8. The CDR3 sequence is 14 residues long. Looked up from germline, CDR1 is GTSNPN and CDR2 is SVGIG (reference sequence). The CDR3, as DNA: TGTGCCTGGAGTGAGCTGGCGGGAGTGCATGAGCAGTTCTTC. Encoded protein: CAWSELAGVHEQFF.

This rearrangement joins TRBV5-1 to TRBJ2-7; the D gene is possibly TRBD1 (6 bases). Looked up from germline, CDR1 is SGHRS and CDR2 is YFSETQ. V was cut by 5 bases and J by 6 bases, with 15 bases left in between. CDR3 length equals 13 residues. The CDR3 nucleotides are TGCGCCAGCAGTTTTAACAGGGAGACCGAGCAGTACTTC. Its translation: CASSFNRETEQYF.

This clonotype was seen more than once but under ten times. This chain links TRBV5-1 with TRBJ1-5; 7 bases agree with TRBD1. J was trimmed by 10 bases and V by 0 bases; bases with no gene match: 10. The CDR3 is 15 amino acids. Germline assignment: CDR1 SGHRS and CDR2 YFSETQ. CDR3 bases: TGCGCCAGCAGCTTGGATGGGACAGCCGATGAACCCCAGCATTTT. Translation gives CASSLDGTADEPQHF.

The J gene is TRBJ2-1, the V gene TRBV20-1; TRBD2 matches 8 bases. The CDR3 totals 15 residues. V was clipped by 3 bases and J by 2 bases; unmatched bases: 6. Germline lookup yields CDR1 DFQATT and CDR2 SNEGSKA (reference sequence). CDR3 in DNA: TGCAGTGCTAGTGGTAGCGGGGCCACCTACAATGAGCAGTTCTTC. Protein sequence: CSASGSGATYNEQFF.

This clonotype has just a few counts. This chain joins TRBV7-9 and TRBJ1-2, with D tentatively TRBD1 (6 bases). The germline V and J ends were trimmed by 8 bases and 5 bases, with 9 bases remaining between them. CDR1 is SEHNR and CDR2 is FQNEAQ in the germline V gene (reference sequence). The CDR3 sequence is 11 residues long. The CDR3 sequence is CASGGRYGYTF. In nucleotides, the CDR3 is TGTGCCAGCGGGGGCCGTTATGGCTACACCTTC.

This chain connects TRBV19 to TRBJ2-1; D gene unclear. Germline lookup yields CDR1 LNHDA and CDR2 SQIVND (reference sequence). V dropped 5 bases and J dropped 5 bases, with 13 bases sitting between them. The CDR3 consists of 14 residues. The DNA of the CDR3 is TGTGCCAGTAGTGTCAAGAATGGGGACAATGAGCAGTTCTTC. Translated, it gives CASSVKNGDNEQFF.